This entry lists 8 T cell receptor beta chains sequenced from one sample in a study of OX40 agonist ivuxolimab in advanced cancers. Profiling relied on immunoSEQ multiplex PCR, and the TCRdb table lists in-frame clones only, not all of them. The repertoire consists of more than 65,000 clones, with approximately 81% occurring once and the leading ten covering roughly 0.9%. The sample in question was CD4+ or CD8+ T cells sorted from blood, obtained in a trial of the OX40 agonist ivuxolimab. The receptor set was obtained from an adult with an advanced solid tumor such as melanoma, head and neck, liver or kidney cancer.

V is TRBV5-1 and J is TRBJ2-3; D not certain. The CDR3 sequence is 14 residues long. Trimming removed 4 bases from V and 4 bases from J, with 13 bases in between. Looked up from germline, CDR1 is SGHRS and CDR2 is YFSETQ. The DNA of the CDR3 is TGCGCCAGCAGCGCGATAACCTTCCCAGATACGCAGTATTTT. Its translation: CASSAITFPDTQYF.

The CDR3 here is CSVLRIKGWVTEAFF. As DNA, the CDR3 is TGCAGCGTTCTCCGAATTAAGGGATGGGTCACTGAAGCTTTCTTT. The V gene is TRBV29-1, the J gene TRBJ1-1; D unclear. This CDR3 spans 15 amino acids. Trimming removed 5 bases at V and 4 bases at J, with 20 bases between. Per germline, CDR1 SQVTM and CDR2 ANQGSEA.

The chain employs TRBV6-5 and TRBJ2-1, with D perhaps TRBD1 (5 bases). The V end was cut by 7 bases, the J end by 0 bases, with 13 bases between. The CDR3 is made up of 15 amino acids. CDR1 MNHEY and CDR2 SVGAGI come from the germline V gene. The CDR3 DNA sequence: TGTGCCAGCAAGACAGCTCCAAACTCCTACAATGAGCAGTTCTTC. Translated: CASKTAPNSYNEQFF.

The gene calls are TRBV15 and TRBJ1-6; TRBD1 aligns across 8 bases. The germline V gene has CDR1 LNHNV and CDR2 YYDKDF (reference sequence). The junction had 9 bases not matched to a gene; V was cut back by 2 bases and J by 9 bases. The CDR3 sequence is 16 residues long. Written as DNA, the CDR3 is TGTGCCACCAGCAGACAAACCGGGACAGGCGGTTCACCCCTCCACTTT. Encoded protein: CATSRQTGTGGSPLHF.

The V and J genes are TRBV28 and TRBJ2-2; 9 nucleotides line up with TRBD2. The V segment lost 6 bases and the J segment 3 bases; nucleotides outside the gene matches: 17. CDR1 is MDHEN and CDR2 is SYDVKM in the germline V gene. This CDR3 has 19 amino acids. The CDR3 sequence: CASRVLGGGALEDTGELFF. As DNA, the CDR3 is TGTGCCAGCAGAGTCCTTGGCGGGGGGGCCCTTGAGGACACCGGGGAGCTGTTTTTT.

The chain employs TRBV7-2 and TRBJ1-5; 11 bases line up with TRBD1. This CDR3 has 13 amino acids. After removal of 5 bases from V and 9 bases from J, the junction contained 3 bases not matched to a gene. Germline assignment: CDR1 SGHTA and CDR2 FQGNSA. This chain's CDR3 is CASSLGTGGPQHF. DNA for the CDR3: TGTGCCAGCAGCCTCGGGACAGGGGGGCCCCAGCATTTT.

The gene calls are TRBV28 and TRBJ1-1; 7 nucleotides match TRBD1. The junction had 11 bases not matched to a gene; V was cut back by 5 bases and J by 2 bases. The CDR3 totals 16 residues. CDR1 and CDR2 from the germline V gene are MDHEN and SYDVKM. CDR3 nucleotide sequence: TGTGCCAGCAGTCCCCCCCGGGACAGAAGAAACACTGAAGCTTTCTTT. This sequence encodes CASSPPRDRRNTEAFF.

V usage is TRBV6-5 and J usage is TRBJ2-7; TRBD2 is a possible D gene (6 bases). V was pared by 2 bases and J by 6 bases, with 20 bases between. CDR1 MNHEY and CDR2 SVGAGI come from the germline V gene. The CDR3 runs 16 residues. DNA for the CDR3: TGTGCCAGCAGTTACGCCGGCGGGGCAGGGCTTCGCGAGCAGTACTTC. Translated: CASSYAGGAGLREQYF.